This entry is about one TCR beta chain. Its specificity is not known. This record belongs to a study of T cells in Graves' hyperthyroidism and ophthalmopathy. Overall study findings and caveats: By a 13 V-J model, ophthalmopathy was set apart from stable hyperthyroidism.

This CDR3 has 16 residues. J gave up 2 bases and V 6 bases, and 11 bases lay outside the gene matches. CDR1 is DFQATT, CDR2 SNEGSKA, per germline (reference sequence). Exclusion followed for patients with uncontrolled infection, other autoimmune disease, pregnancy or lactation. Amplification of TCR beta CDR3 regions used RNA as the template. An initial round of RT-PCR targeting the TCR CDR3 relied on the HTBI primer set. TCRdb used MiXCR to reprocess the multiplex PCR reads, holding one entry per CDR3 protein. The table has about 380,000 distinct CDR3 sequences, 13% seen once. This clonotype was sampled from a man aged 25 to 45 with Graves' hyperthyroidism that later progressed to Graves' ophthalmopathy. V and J are TRBV20-1 and TRBJ2-2, with 8 bases identical to TRBD1. The sequenced sample was blood. CDR3 nucleotide sequence: TGCAGTGCCCAGCCCCCGACAGGGGCCAACACCGGGGAGCTGTTTTTT. As protein: CSAQPPTGANTGELFF.